The next 4 T cell receptor beta chains were all read from a single sample in a study of cytomegalovirus exposure and HLA in healthy donors. Sequencing was performed with immunoSEQ multiplex PCR; in TCRdb, only in-frame clones are kept and a portion is missing. The sample lists 130,000 or so clones, 89% occurring once. Input material: PBMCs. These receptors were obtained from a young woman in good health and CMV-seropositive.

CDR3 protein: CASSISYLAGLRTNQPQHF. The CDR3 DNA follows: TGCGCCAGCAGCATTTCCTACCTCGCGGGCCTTCGCACCAATCAGCCCCAGCATTTT. The chain couples TRBV4-1 to TRBJ1-5, with D unresolved. V shed 5 bases and J shed 3 bases, with 26 bases lying between them. The CDR3 spans 19 residues. Germline V gene sequence: CDR1 MGHRA, CDR2 YSYEKL.

The CDR3 loop reads CASSQERGTEAFF. CDR3 nucleotide sequence: TGTGCCAGCAGCCAAGAGAGGGGGACTGAAGCTTTCTTT. J is TRBJ1-1 and V is TRBV14; maybe TRBD1 (6 bases). Germline CDR1 is SGHDN and CDR2 is FVKESK. The CDR3 runs to 13 residues. V shed 0 bases and J shed 5 bases, with 7 bases lying between them.

The V call is TRBV6-1, the J call TRBJ1-5, with D perhaps TRBD1 (6 bases). V gave up 7 bases and J gave up 1 base, with 11 bases separating them. CDR1 and CDR2 from the germline V gene are MNHNS and SASEGT. The length of the CDR3 is 14 residues. CDR3 nucleotides: TGTGCCAGCACAGGGGAAAGGAGCAATCAGCCCCAGCATTTT. Translated, it gives CASTGERSNQPQHF.

The sample holds a few counts of this clone. This chain joins TRBV9 and TRBJ2-7; 7 bases line up with TRBD1. The CDR3 length is 15 residues. V was clipped by 0 bases and J by 1 base; unmatched bases: 4. The germline gives CDR1 SGDLS, CDR2 YYNGEE. In DNA form, the CDR3 reads TGTGCCAGCAGCGTAGAAGGGACAGATTCCTACGAGCAGTACTTC. Its translation: CASSVEGTDSYEQYF.